This TCR beta chain was recovered during a study of blood T cell repertoires in COVID-19 (dated by TCRdb to between 2020 and 2021). Study-level background: Samples from collaborators originated in the United States, Italy and Spain and spanned both the acute and convalescent phases of COVID-19. The repertoires were released in a freely available public database intended as a resource for research on the immune response to SARS-CoV-2. Where available, HLA class I and class II types were obtained from metadata supplied by the sample provider rather than from assay-based typing. The dataset comprised deeply sampled blood TCRbeta repertoires from subjects exposed to, actively infected with, or recovered from COVID-19. The prospective study material was composed of cDNA or gDNA derived from T cells, B-cell-depleted T cells, or PBMCs. Samples came from the ongoing ImmuneRACE study (first 160 participants) plus 1,254 subjects from 6 global collaborators. The sample metadata nearly always contained a de-identified subject ID, COVID-19 status, age in years and sex. General study outcomes and caveats: The quantity of clinical and demographic metadata differed by source and by participant and was supplied without curation.

TCRbeta CDR3 regions were amplified from genomic DNA using the immunoSEQ Assay, a bias-controlled multiplex PCR. The published analysis was carried out like this. Nucleated cell counts per sample were estimated from amplification of reference gene primers within the assay. To quantify the absolute abundance of each unique TCRbeta CDR3 rearrangement, sequence reads were collapsed and filtered. For each sample, productive Simpson clonality was calculated as the square root of Simpson's diversity index across productive rearrangements. As stored in TCRdb, this immuneACCESS dataset retains in-frame rearrangements with V and J assigned. A fraction of the clones does not appear; measured against another copy, unresolved V genes explain less than half of the discrepancy, and the remainder lacks a known reason. The V and J calls and clone size were taken over from that table, and D and trimming were inferred from the DNA. This sample is represented by 280,000 or so clones; roughly nine tenths of them were singletons. The ten biggest clones cover 2.5% to 3% of the sample.

The CDR3 sequence holds 17 residues, the cysteine and phenylalanine included. Left in the record is the CDR3 DNA by itself, 51 bases read in frame from the first base. The germline V gene encodes CDR1 SGHRS and CDR2 YFSETQ. Germline trimming: 4 bases from V, 0 bases from J; junction bases outside gene matches: 8. Enrolling through a virtual design, the prospective study's participants ranged in age from roughly 18 to 89 years and lived across 20 to 30 United States geographic areas. In the prospective study, cohorts were assigned on the basis of participant-reported clinical history obtained from a screening survey and a study questionnaire. Exposed participants had been in contact with someone with a PCR-confirmed or clinician-diagnosed COVID-19 case within 2 weeks of study entry. Mobile phlebotomists in the prospective study collected whole blood, serum and a nasopharyngeal or oropharyngeal swab from every participant. Over an approximately 2-month period, participants in the prospective study had the option of providing additional blood draws and questionnaires. Blood samples from the prospective study were shipped frozen or at room temperature prior to DNA extraction.

Comment on this clone: What antigen it recognizes has not been identified. Base quality data are lacking; no much larger clone is found one base away.

The rearrangement joined TRBV5-1 to TRBJ2-4, with 9 junctional bases fitting TRBD1. The receptor was derived from a woman in her forties or fifties who had been exposed to COVID-19. Sequenced input: PBMCs or T cells enriched from blood (not recorded which). The CDR3 protein sequence reads: CASSPGTGTLAKNIQYF. The nucleotide sequence reads as follows: TGCGCCAGCAGCCCCGGGACAGGGACGTTAGCCAAAAACATTCAGTACTTC. With the portions outside the CDR3 filled from the reference TRBV5-1 and TRBJ2-4 genes, the complete variable region becomes KAGVTQTPRYLIKTRGQQVTLSCSPISGHRSVSWYQQTPGQGLQFLFEYFSETQRNKGNFPGRFSGRQFSNSRSEMNVSTLELGDSALYLCASSPGTGTLAKNIQYFGAGTRLSVL.